The TCR beta chain described here comes from a study of PD-1 blockade in classical Hodgkin lymphoma. The study's findings and limits: Newly diagnosed patients reportedly had lower baseline TCR diversity than healthy donors. Repertoire differences lack defined causes, possibly disease activity or prior therapy. Patients with an early start, nivolumab under 1 year after ASCT, were excluded.

Some clones are missing from TCRdb's copy, which holds only in-frame ones; the method was immunoSEQ multiplex PCR. This sample has approximately 25,000 clones, with about two thirds found just once. Remarks on this clone: The antigen remains unidentified.

CDR3 length equals 16 residues. Trimming removed 1 base from V and 0 bases from J, with 11 bases in between. Germline values: CDR1 MGHRA, CDR2 YSYEKL. Sample time point: cycle 4 day 1 (C4D1), after more than 5 weeks of nivolumab. Every patient relapsed after autologous stem cell transplantation, and brentuximab vedotin exposure varied. This receptor was identified in a human donor with classical Hodgkin lymphoma. The chain couples TRBV4-1 to TRBJ2-3, with D possibly matching TRBD2 (5 bases). The sample consisted of peripheral blood mononuclear cells (PBMCs), taken before the fourth cycle of nivolumab. The CDR3 loop is CASSQGTASSTDTQYF. The CDR3 bases are TGCGCCAGCAGCCAAGGGACGGCTAGCAGCACAGATACGCAGTATTTT.